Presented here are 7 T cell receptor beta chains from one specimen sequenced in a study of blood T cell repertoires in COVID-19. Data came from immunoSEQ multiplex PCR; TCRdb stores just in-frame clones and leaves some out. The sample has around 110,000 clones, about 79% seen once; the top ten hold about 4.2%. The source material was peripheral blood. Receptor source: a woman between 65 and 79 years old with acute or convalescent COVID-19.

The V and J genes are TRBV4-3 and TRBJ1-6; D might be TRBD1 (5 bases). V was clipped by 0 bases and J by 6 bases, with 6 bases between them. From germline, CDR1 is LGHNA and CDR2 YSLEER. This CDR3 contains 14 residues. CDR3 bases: TGCGCCAGCAGCCAAGAGGGACTTAATTCACCCCTCCACTTT. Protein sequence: CASSQEGLNSPLHF.

This CDR3 reads CASSLATADYEQYF. As DNA, the CDR3 is TGTGCCAGCAGCTTAGCGACAGCTGACTACGAGCAGTACTTC. The rearrangement links TRBV7-8 to TRBJ2-7, with D tentatively TRBD1 (5 bases). Looked up from germline, CDR1 is SGHVS and CDR2 is FQNEAQ. CDR3 length: 14 residues. The V end was cut by 0 bases, the J end by 3 bases, with 9 bases between.

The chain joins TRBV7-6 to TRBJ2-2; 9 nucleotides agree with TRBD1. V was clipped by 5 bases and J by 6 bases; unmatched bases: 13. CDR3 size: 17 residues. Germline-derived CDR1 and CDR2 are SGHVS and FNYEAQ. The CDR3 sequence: CASSPSNRGHESGELFF. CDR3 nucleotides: TGTGCCAGCAGCCCCTCGAACAGGGGGCATGAGTCCGGGGAGCTGTTTTTT.

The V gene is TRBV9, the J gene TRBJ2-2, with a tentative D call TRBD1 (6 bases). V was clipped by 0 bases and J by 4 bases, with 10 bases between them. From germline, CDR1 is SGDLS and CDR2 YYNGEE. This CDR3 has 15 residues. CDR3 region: CASSVAQGFTGELFF. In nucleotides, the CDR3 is TGTGCCAGCAGCGTAGCTCAGGGGTTCACCGGGGAGCTGTTTTTT.

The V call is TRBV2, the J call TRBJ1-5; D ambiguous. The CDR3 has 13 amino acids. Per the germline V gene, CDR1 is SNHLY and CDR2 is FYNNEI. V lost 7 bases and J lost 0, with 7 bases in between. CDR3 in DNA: TGTGCCAGCAACAGCTATAGCAATCAGCCCCAGCATTTT. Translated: CASNSYSNQPQHF.

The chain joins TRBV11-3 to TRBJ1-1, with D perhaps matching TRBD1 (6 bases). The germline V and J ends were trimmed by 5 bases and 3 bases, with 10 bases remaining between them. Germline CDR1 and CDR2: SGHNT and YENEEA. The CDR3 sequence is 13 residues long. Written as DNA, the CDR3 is TGTGCCAGCAGCCCCCGGACAGACACTGAAGCTTTCTTT. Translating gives CASSPRTDTEAFF.

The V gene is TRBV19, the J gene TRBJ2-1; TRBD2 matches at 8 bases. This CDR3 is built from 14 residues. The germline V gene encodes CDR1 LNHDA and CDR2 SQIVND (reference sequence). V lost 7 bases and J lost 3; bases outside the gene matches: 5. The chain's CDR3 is CASNIAGGYNEQFF. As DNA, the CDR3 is TGTGCCAGTAATATCGCGGGGGGCTACAATGAGCAGTTCTTC.